This passage covers 23 T cell receptor beta chains from one sample sequenced in a study of shared clonotypes between healthy human individuals (dated by TCRdb to the early 2020s). Library preparation was by the immunoSEQ multiplex PCR assay. TCRdb mirrors the immuneACCESS table, restricted to in-frame sequences. Some clones are absent from its copies; in checked studies, under half trace to an unresolved V gene, and the reason for the others is unknown. A total of about 490,000 clones appear in this sample, over 65% of them only once. The ten largest clonotypes hold 10% to 15% of the sample. Material for sequencing was PBMCs. The receptors were gathered from a woman between 40 and 50 years old in good health. Some clones in this sample may be carry-over from other donors' samples.

This sequence joins TRBV5-1 and TRBJ2-3; 7 bases are a match to TRBD2. Germline-derived CDR1 and CDR2 are SGHRS and YFSETQ. The CDR3 contains 16 residues. V shed 4 bases, J shed 3 bases, and the junction held 11 bases outside the gene matches. Here the CDR3 reads CASSPEGRRETDTQYF. For the CDR3, the DNA is TGCGCCAGCAGCCCAGAAGGTCGGCGGGAGACAGATACGCAGTATTTT.

This sequence joins TRBV11-2 and TRBJ2-2; the D is unclear. The V gene lost 5 bases and the J gene lost 3 bases, with 4 bases spanning the gap. CDR3 length: 12 residues. From germline, CDR1 is SGHAT and CDR2 FQNNGV. CDR3 sequence (DNA): TGTGCCAGCAGCACGGACACCGGGGAGCTGTTTTTT. Encoded protein: CASSTDTGELFF.

This clone showed up many times. J is TRBJ2-5 and V is TRBV14; tentative D call: TRBD2 (5 bases). Trimming shortened V by 5 bases and J by 4 bases, and 17 bases separated the two germline ends. Germline assignment: CDR1 SGHDN and CDR2 FVKESK. CDR3 length: 15 amino acids. CDR3 in DNA: TGTGCCAGCAGCACCCTCGGGGTTCCCACAGAGACCCAGTACTTC. It translates to CASSTLGVPTETQYF.

V is TRBV5-1 and J is TRBJ1-1; maybe TRBD1 (6 bases). The V end was cut by 4 bases, the J end by 2 bases, with 15 bases between. The CDR3 contains 15 residues. Germline V gene lookup returns CDR1 SGHRS and CDR2 YFSETQ. This chain's CDR3 is CASSPREGGNTEAFF. In nucleotides, the CDR3 is TGCGCCAGCAGCCCGCGAGAAGGGGGTAACACTGAAGCTTTCTTT. Complete variable domain (other parts from reference TRBV5-1 and TRBJ1-1): KAGVTQTPRYLIKTRGQQVTLSCSPISGHRSVSWYQQTPGQGLQFLFEYFSETQRNKGNFPGRFSGRQFSNSRSEMNVSTLELGDSALYLCASSPREGGNTEAFFGQGTRLTVV.

The chain uses TRBV5-8 and TRBJ2-1; no clear D. Germline V CDR1 and CDR2: SGHTS, YDEGEE. Deletions cut 1 base from V and 4 bases from J, with 3 bases between. The CDR3 runs to 12 residues. The CDR3 here is CASSLLYNEQFF. The CDR3 DNA reads TGTGCCAGCAGCTTGTTGTACAATGAGCAGTTCTTC.

In the case of this clone: The junction and the germline gene differ at one end; a read error may be behind it. CDR3 sequence (DNA): TGTGCCGGCAGCGGGAGCTCCTACGAGCAGTACTTC. It yields the protein CAGSGSSYEQYF. The chain is built from TRBV5-4 and TRBJ2-7; 8 nucleotides match TRBD2. Germline loops: CDR1 SGHNT, CDR2 YYREEE (reference sequence). This CDR3 has 12 amino acids.

V usage is TRBV5-1 and J usage is TRBJ2-7; a weak D match, TRBD2 (6 bases). Per germline, CDR1 SGHRS and CDR2 YFSETQ. The CDR3 length is 15 residues. Trimming pared 2 bases from V and 7 bases from J, leaving 19 bases between. CDR3 coding DNA: TGCGCCAGCAGCTTAGGGACTCCCTCGGGGGAGGAGCAGTACTTC. Translating it yields CASSLGTPSGEEQYF.

V usage is TRBV6-1 and J usage is TRBJ1-1; perhaps TRBD1 as D (5 bases). Germline CDR1 and CDR2: MNHNS and SASEGT. Trimming shortened V by 3 bases and J by 2 bases, and 10 bases separated the two germline ends. The CDR3 spans 14 residues. CDR3 sequence reads: CASSDRGLNTEAFF. CDR3 coding DNA: TGTGCCAGCAGTGATCGGGGACTTAACACTGAAGCTTTCTTT.

This clone has a handful of counts. The V call is TRBV28, the J call TRBJ1-2; D gene unclear. The V gene lost 8 bases and the J gene lost 1 base, with 11 bases spanning the gap. CDR1 is MDHEN, CDR2 SYDVKM, per germline. The CDR3 has 13 residues. The DNA of the CDR3 is TGTGCCAGCGGGCCCGACATTAACTATGGCTACACCTTC. This gives the protein CASGPDINYGYTF.

This clone was counted at least ten times. The CDR3 sequence: CASSSRDSALEGYTF. In DNA form, the CDR3 reads TGTGCCAGCAGCTCCCGGGACAGCGCCTTGGAGGGCTACACCTTC. V usage is TRBV5-6 and J usage is TRBJ1-2; 7 bases match TRBD1. The CDR3 runs to 15 residues. V trimming: 3 bases; J trimming: 8 bases; junction bases outside the gene matches: 13. CDR1 is SGHDT and CDR2 is YYEEEE in the germline V gene.

The chain employs TRBV11-2 and TRBJ2-1, with D perhaps TRBD1 or TRBD2 (5 bases each). CDR1 is SGHAT and CDR2 is FQNNGV in the germline V gene. Deletions cut 1 base from V and 3 bases from J, with 16 bases between. The CDR3 is 17 amino acids. The CDR3 is CASSLGGRGKLYNEQFF. CDR3 DNA: TGTGCCAGCAGCTTAGGAGGTCGGGGCAAACTCTACAATGAGCAGTTCTTC.

The chain links TRBV7-8 to TRBJ1-2, with D perhaps matching TRBD1 (5 bases). Trimming left V 0 bases short and J 5 bases short, with 10 bases between. The CDR3 is 14 amino acids. Looked up from germline, CDR1 is SGHVS and CDR2 is FQNEAQ. The CDR3 loop reads CASSLAGGTYGYTF. CDR3 nucleotide sequence: TGTGCCAGCAGCTTAGCCGGGGGGACTTATGGCTACACCTTC.

This clone was recorded only once. Just one base apart from a much larger clone, this may be a read error. This chain uses TRBV9 with TRBJ2-7; D may be TRBD1 or TRBD2 (5 bases each). V was pared by 4 bases and J by 3 bases, with 8 bases between. Germline V gives CDR1 SGDLS, CDR2 YYNGEE. This CDR3 is built from 12 residues. CDR3 sequence (DNA): TGTGCCAGCAGCCGGGGCAACTACGAGCAGTACTTC. This gives the protein CASSRGNYEQYF. The full variable domain, completed using reference TRBV9 and TRBJ2-7, is DSGVTQTPKHLITATGQRVTLRCSPRSGDLSVYWYQQSLDQGLQFLIQYYNGEERAKGNILERFSAQQFPDLHSELNLSSLELGDSALYFCASSRGNYEQYFGPGTRLTVT.

The J gene is TRBJ2-7, the V gene TRBV27, with no clear D. This CDR3 region has 10 residues. The germline V gene has CDR1 MNHEY and CDR2 SMNVEV (reference sequence). Trimming left V 7 bases short and J 0 bases short, with 1 base between. The CDR3 sequence is CASNSYEQYF. DNA of the CDR3: TGTGCCAGCAACTCCTACGAGCAGTACTTC.

This clone was seen only a few times. The chain joins TRBV28 to TRBJ1-5; tentative D call: TRBD1 (5 bases). Germline loops: CDR1 MDHEN, CDR2 SYDVKM. The V gene lost 7 bases and the J gene lost 4 bases, with 14 bases spanning the gap. CDR3 size: 14 residues. The CDR3 here is CASTPRGRNQPQHF. The DNA for the CDR3 is TGTGCCAGCACCCCCCGGGGCAGGAATCAGCCCCAGCATTTT.

The rearrangement uses TRBV5-3 and TRBJ1-2; no reliable D call. TRBV5-3 is annotated as an ORF whose role is uncertain. Between the trimmed V and J ends, which lost 2 bases and 4 bases, there was a span of 6 bases. The CDR3 runs to 12 residues. CDR3 sequence reads: CARSLRFYGYTF. CDR3 DNA: TGTGCCAGAAGCTTAAGGTTCTATGGCTACACCTTC.

V and J are TRBV27 and TRBJ2-5; D may be TRBD1 or TRBD2 (5 bases each). Trimming pared 4 bases from V and 5 bases from J, leaving 11 bases between. The CDR3 has 13 residues. Germline values: CDR1 MNHEY, CDR2 SMNVEV (reference sequence). CDR3 sequence reads: CASSYTGTETQYF. In nucleotides, the CDR3 is TGTGCCAGCAGTTACACCGGGACCGAGACCCAGTACTTC.

The table lists this clone with a count of one. The genes are TRBV7-3 and TRBJ2-2, with D perhaps TRBD1 (6 bases). CDR3 length: 15 amino acids. V was clipped by 4 bases and J by 4 bases, with 13 bases between them. CDR1 and CDR2 (germline): SGHTA, FQGTGA. CDR3 in DNA: TGTGCCAGCAGCTCTCCGACAGGTCGCACCGGGGAGCTGTTTTTT. As protein: CASSSPTGRTGELFF.

The chain is built from TRBV7-2 and TRBJ2-7; 7 bases agree with TRBD1. Trimming at V came to 3 bases and at J to 1 base, leaving 3 bases not matched to a gene. This CDR3 has 14 amino acids. Germline V gives CDR1 SGHTA, CDR2 FQGNSA. This CDR3 is CASSFDRVSYEQYF. CDR3 sequence (DNA): TGTGCCAGCAGCTTCGACAGGGTGTCCTACGAGCAGTACTTC.

This chain links TRBV6-5 with TRBJ2-2; D remains ambiguous. V was pared by 7 bases and J by 1 base, with 10 bases between. Germline assignment: CDR1 MNHEY and CDR2 SVGAGI. The CDR3 loop spans 14 amino acids. The CDR3 protein is CASKRSRNTGELFF. The CDR3 coding sequence is TGTGCCAGCAAGCGATCGCGGAACACCGGGGAGCTGTTTTTT.

J is TRBJ2-7 and V is TRBV30; either TRBD1 or TRBD2 may fit D (5 bases each). The CDR3 is 13 residues long. Germline lookup yields CDR1 GTSNPN and CDR2 SVGIG (reference sequence). V was cut by 1 base and J by 2 bases, with 9 bases left in between. The CDR3 sequence is CAWSGGPPYEQYF. CDR3 nucleotides: TGTGCCTGGAGTGGGGGACCCCCCTACGAGCAGTACTTC.

The rearrangement uses TRBV4-1 and TRBJ1-3; D is uncertain. V was shortened by 0 bases and J by 0 bases, with 9 bases between the two germline ends. The germline V gene has CDR1 MGHRA and CDR2 YSYEKL. This CDR3 is built from 16 residues. CDR3 region: CASSQEPRASGNTIYF. The CDR3 nucleotides read TGCGCCAGCAGCCAAGAACCCCGGGCCTCTGGAAACACCATATATTTT.

The J gene is TRBJ2-1, the V gene TRBV7-8; D unresolved. Germline loops: CDR1 SGHVS, CDR2 FQNEAQ. V lost 5 bases and J 8 bases, leaving 10 bases between the germline ends. The CDR3 is 12 amino acids. CDR3 nucleotide sequence: TGTGCCAGCAGCCTTGACTGGCATGAGCAGTTCTTC. Encoded protein: CASSLDWHEQFF.